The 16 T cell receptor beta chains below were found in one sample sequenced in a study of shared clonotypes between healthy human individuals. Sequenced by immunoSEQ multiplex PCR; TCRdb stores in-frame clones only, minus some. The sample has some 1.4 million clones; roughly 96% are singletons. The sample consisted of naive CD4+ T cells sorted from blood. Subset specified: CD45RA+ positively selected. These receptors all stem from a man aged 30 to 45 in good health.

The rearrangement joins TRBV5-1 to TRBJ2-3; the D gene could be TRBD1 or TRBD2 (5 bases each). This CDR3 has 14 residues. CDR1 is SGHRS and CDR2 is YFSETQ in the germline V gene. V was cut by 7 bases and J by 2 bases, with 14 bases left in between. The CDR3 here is CASGYRDHTDTQYF. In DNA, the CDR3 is TGCGCCAGCGGATACCGGGACCACACAGATACGCAGTATTTT.

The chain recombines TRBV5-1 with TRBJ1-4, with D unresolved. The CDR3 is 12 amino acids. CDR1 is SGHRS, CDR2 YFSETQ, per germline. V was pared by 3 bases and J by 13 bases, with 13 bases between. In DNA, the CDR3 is TGCGCCAGCAGCTGGGATAAGGAGGGACTGTTTTTT. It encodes CASSWDKEGLFF.

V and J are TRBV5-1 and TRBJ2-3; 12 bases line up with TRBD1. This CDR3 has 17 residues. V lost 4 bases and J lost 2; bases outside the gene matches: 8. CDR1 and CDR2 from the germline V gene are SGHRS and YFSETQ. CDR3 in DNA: TGCGCCAGCAGCAGGGGACAGGGGGCCCACTACACAGATACGCAGTATTTT. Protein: CASSRGQGAHYTDTQYF.

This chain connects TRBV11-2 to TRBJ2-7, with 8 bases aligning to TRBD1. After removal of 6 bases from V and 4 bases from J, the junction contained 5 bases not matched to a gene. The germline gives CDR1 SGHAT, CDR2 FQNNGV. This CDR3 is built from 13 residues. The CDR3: CASRTTGDYEQYF. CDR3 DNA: TGTGCCAGCAGGACGACAGGGGATTACGAGCAGTACTTC.

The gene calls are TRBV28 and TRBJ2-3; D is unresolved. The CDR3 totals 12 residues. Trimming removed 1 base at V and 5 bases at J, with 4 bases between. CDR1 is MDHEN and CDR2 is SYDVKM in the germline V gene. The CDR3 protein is CASSLFKDTQYF. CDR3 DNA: TGTGCCAGCAGTTTATTCAAAGATACGCAGTATTTT.

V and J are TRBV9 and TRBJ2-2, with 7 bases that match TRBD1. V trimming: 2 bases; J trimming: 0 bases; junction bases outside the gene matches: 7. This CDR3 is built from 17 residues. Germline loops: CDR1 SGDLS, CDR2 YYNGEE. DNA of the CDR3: TGTGCCAGCAGCGTGACAGGGCTGATCGCGAACACCGGGGAGCTGTTTTTT. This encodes CASSVTGLIANTGELFF.

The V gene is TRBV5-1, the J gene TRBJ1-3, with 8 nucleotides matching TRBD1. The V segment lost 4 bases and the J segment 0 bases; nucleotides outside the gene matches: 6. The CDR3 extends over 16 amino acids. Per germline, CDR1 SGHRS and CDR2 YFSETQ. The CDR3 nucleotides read TGCGCCAGCAGCCGGGGACAGGTCAACTCTGGAAACACCATATATTTT. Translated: CASSRGQVNSGNTIYF.

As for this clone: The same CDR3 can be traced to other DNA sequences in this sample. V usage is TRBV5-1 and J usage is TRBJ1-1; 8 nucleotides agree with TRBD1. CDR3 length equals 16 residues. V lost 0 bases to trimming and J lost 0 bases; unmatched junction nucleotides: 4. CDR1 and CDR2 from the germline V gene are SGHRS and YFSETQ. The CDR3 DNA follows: TGCGCCAGCAGCTTGGGGACAGGGCTTATGAACACTGAAGCTTTCTTT. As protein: CASSLGTGLMNTEAFF.

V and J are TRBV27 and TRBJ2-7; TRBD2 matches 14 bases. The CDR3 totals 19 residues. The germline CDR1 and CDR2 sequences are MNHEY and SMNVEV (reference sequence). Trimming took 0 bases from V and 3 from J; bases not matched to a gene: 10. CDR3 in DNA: TGTGCCAGCAGTTTATCGAGGGACAGAGGACTAGCGGGAGGCTACGAGCAGTACTTC. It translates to CASSLSRDRGLAGGYEQYF.

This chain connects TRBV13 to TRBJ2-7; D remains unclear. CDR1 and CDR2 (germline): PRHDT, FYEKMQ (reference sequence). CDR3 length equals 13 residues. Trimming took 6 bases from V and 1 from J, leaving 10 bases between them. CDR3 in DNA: TGTGCCAGCAGTTCTGGGCGGTCCTACGAGCAGTACTTC. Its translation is CASSSGRSYEQYF.

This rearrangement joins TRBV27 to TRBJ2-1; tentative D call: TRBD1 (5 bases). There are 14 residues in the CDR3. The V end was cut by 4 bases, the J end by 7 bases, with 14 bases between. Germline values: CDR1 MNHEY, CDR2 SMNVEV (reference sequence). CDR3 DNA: TGTGCCAGCAGTTCACCCGCCCACAGGAATGAGCAGTTCTTC. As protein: CASSSPAHRNEQFF.

In DNA form, the CDR3 reads TGCGCCAGCAGCAACCAGCAGGAGACCCAGTACTTC. Protein sequence: CASSNQQETQYF. The chain recombines TRBV10-1 with TRBJ2-5, with no clear D. V was trimmed by 6 bases and J by 5 bases, leaving 10 bases between them. Germline CDR1 reads WNHNN; CDR2 reads SYGVQD (reference sequence). This CDR3 contains 12 residues.

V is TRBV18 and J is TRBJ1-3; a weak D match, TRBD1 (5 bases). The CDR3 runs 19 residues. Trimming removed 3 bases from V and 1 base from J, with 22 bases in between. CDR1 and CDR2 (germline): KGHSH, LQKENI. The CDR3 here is CASSPYSDIRRFSGNTIYF. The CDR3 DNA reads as TGTGCCAGCTCACCCTATTCGGACATTCGTCGCTTTTCTGGAAACACCATATATTTT.

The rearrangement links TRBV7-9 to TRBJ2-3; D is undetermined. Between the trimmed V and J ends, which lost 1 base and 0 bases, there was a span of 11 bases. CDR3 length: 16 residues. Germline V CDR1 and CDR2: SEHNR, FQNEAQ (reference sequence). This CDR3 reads CASSLGIASSTDTQYF. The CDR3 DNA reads TGTGCCAGCAGCTTAGGGATTGCATCTAGCACAGATACGCAGTATTTT.

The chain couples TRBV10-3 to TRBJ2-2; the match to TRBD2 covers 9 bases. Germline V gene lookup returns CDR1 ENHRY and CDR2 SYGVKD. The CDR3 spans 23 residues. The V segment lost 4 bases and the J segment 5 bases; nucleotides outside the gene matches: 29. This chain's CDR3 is CAISVSRASFGTSRLRPTGELFF. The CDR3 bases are TGTGCCATCAGTGTCTCACGCGCCTCATTCGGGACTAGCCGGCTTCGTCCGACCGGGGAGCTGTTTTTT.

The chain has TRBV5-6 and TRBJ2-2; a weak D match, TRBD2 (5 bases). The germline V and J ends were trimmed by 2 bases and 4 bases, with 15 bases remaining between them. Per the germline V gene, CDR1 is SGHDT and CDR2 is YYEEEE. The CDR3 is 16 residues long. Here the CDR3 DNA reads TGTGCCAGCAGCTTATGGTGGAGGCCCCCCACCGGGGAGCTGTTTTTT. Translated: CASSLWWRPPTGELFF.